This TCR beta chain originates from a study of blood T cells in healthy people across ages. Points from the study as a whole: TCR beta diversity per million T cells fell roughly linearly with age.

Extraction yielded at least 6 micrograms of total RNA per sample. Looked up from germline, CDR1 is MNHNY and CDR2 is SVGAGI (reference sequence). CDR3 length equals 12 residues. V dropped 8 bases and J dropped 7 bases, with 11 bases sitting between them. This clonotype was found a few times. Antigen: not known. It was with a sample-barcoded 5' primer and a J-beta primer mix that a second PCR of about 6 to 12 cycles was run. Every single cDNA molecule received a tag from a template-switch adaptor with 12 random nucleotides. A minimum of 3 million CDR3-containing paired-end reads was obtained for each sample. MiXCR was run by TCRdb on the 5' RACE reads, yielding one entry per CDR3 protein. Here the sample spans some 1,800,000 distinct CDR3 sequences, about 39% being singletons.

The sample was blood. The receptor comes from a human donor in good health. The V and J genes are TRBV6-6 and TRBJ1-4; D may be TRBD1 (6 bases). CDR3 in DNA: TGTGCCAGCCAGACAGGTTTTGAAAAACTGTTTTTT. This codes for CASQTGFEKLFF.